Below, one T cell receptor (beta chain) is given with its context. Its antigen remains unknown. Only cases whose brain tissue showed the highest T cell transcript signatures were sequenced. At least one anti-epileptic drug was given before surgery. The sample originates from a study of brain T cells in children with intractable seizures. Study observations and caveats: Absence of clones before surgery may stem from lower sequencing depth. HCMV serostatus was not known, and viral specificity came from CDR3 similarity only.

The CDR3 totals 16 residues. The V end was cut by 5 bases, the J end by 8 bases, with 21 bases between. Per the germline V gene, CDR1 is SEHNR and CDR2 is FQNEAQ (reference sequence). This table comes from immunoSEQ multiplex PCR, and its TCRdb copy is limited to in-frame clones, with some not included. This sample has roughly 64,000 clones, with roughly 95% found just once. The chain links TRBV7-9 to TRBJ1-4; possibly TRBD1 for D (6 bases). The source was peripheral blood, collected at surgery. The TCR sequence derives from a boy under two years old with focal cortical dysplasia and intractable seizures. CDR3 in DNA: TGTGCCAGCAGCCCCATAAGAGGGACATGGGGCGAAAAACTGTTTTTT. Translated, it gives CASSPIRGTWGEKLFF.